This passage covers 21 T cell receptor beta chains from one sample sequenced in a study of T cells expressing NK-cell markers. TCRdb reprocessed the 5' RACE reads; each CDR3 protein has one entry and no DNA is given. Recorded for this sample: approximately 460,000 distinct CDR3 sequences. Specimen: blood T cells: a sorted CD56 or NKG2C T cell subset, CD4+ or CD8+ T cells, or bulk PBMC T cells (not recorded which). These receptors were taken from a woman aged 18 to 69 in good health.

The chain is built from TRBV20-1 and TRBJ1-1; TCRdb's D call, TRBD1, is unchecked because there is no DNA. This CDR3 contains 14 residues. Germline assignment: CDR1 DFQATT and CDR2 SNEGSKA (reference sequence). The CDR3 protein is CSARDYRENTEAFF.

This chain joins TRBV4-3 and TRBJ2-7; TCRdb's assignment of TRBD2 cannot be checked, as there is no DNA. The CDR3 runs 15 residues. Germline V gene sequence: CDR1 LGHNA, CDR2 YSLEER. The chain's CDR3 is CASSQESSGSYEQYF.

The rearrangement joins TRBV29-1 to TRBJ2-7; absent DNA, TCRdb's TRBD2 call cannot be checked. This CDR3 has 15 amino acids. Germline V lookup: CDR1 SQVTM, CDR2 ANQGSEA. The CDR3 spells CSVSAQGTSGYEQYF.

The CDR3 spells CSVDGGAKNIQYF. V is TRBV29-1 and J is TRBJ2-4; the TCRdb D gene call, TRBD1, has no DNA to confirm it. Per germline, CDR1 SQVTM and CDR2 ANQGSEA. This CDR3 region has 13 residues.

The V gene is TRBV27, the J gene TRBJ2-7; TCRdb indicates TRBD1, and absent DNA this call remains unverified. This CDR3 is 12 amino acids long. From germline, CDR1 is MNHEY and CDR2 SMNVEV (reference sequence). The CDR3 sequence: CASRSQGYEQYF.

This rearrangement joins TRBV7-2 to TRBJ2-1; TCRdb proposes TRBD1, but this gene call is untestable without DNA. CDR3 length: 12 amino acids. Germline V lookup: CDR1 SGHTA, CDR2 FQGNSA. The CDR3 sequence is CASSPGGRVTIF.

This chain connects TRBV2 to TRBJ2-5; there is no DNA to check the TCRdb D call of TRBD2. The CDR3 contains 21 residues. The germline CDR1 and CDR2 sequences are SNHLY and FYNNEI. The CDR3 spells CASSISPGGLHEWALQETQYF.

The chain joins TRBV20-1 to TRBJ2-2; the TCRdb D gene call, TRBD1, has no DNA to confirm it. Germline loops: CDR1 DFQATT, CDR2 SNEGSKA (reference sequence). This CDR3 is built from 15 residues. CDR3 loop: CSARVPRGSTGELFF.

This chain joins TRBV12-3 or TRBV12-4 and TRBJ2-1; TCRdb outputs TRBD1, but without DNA this stays unchecked. The CDR3 covers 15 residues. This chain's CDR3 is CASRGLGNSYNEQFF.

The V and J genes are TRBV20-1 and TRBJ2-1; the TCRdb call, TRBD2, lacks DNA for checking. The CDR3 extends over 14 amino acids. The germline V gene encodes CDR1 DFQATT and CDR2 SNEGSKA (reference sequence). The CDR3 reads CSASPGLLYNEQFF.

This chain joins TRBV24-1 and TRBJ2-2; the TRBD1 assignment by TCRdb is unverifiable without DNA. CDR3 length: 16 residues. Germline CDR1 and CDR2: KGHDR and SFDVKD. The CDR3 sequence: CATSDHATGSTGELFF.

The chain carries TRBV30 and TRBJ1-2; TCRdb proposes TRBD1, but this gene call is untestable without DNA. CDR3 length: 11 amino acids. Germline V CDR1 and CDR2: GTSNPN, SVGIG (reference sequence). The chain's CDR3 is CAWNPRDGYTF.

The chain links TRBV19 to TRBJ2-1; TCRdb selects TRBD2, and the lack of DNA leaves this call unchecked. The germline gives CDR1 LNHDA, CDR2 SQIVND (reference sequence). CDR3 size: 15 residues. This CDR3 is CASSIEERGNNEQFF.

This chain joins TRBV20-1 and TRBJ2-2; TCRdb's D call of TRBD1 is untestable without DNA. The length of the CDR3 is 16 residues. CDR1 DFQATT and CDR2 SNEGSKA come from the germline V gene (reference sequence). The CDR3: CSARPSDRVDTGELFF.

The chain recombines TRBV18 with TRBJ2-1. The CDR3 has 14 amino acids. In germline, CDR1 is KGHSH, CDR2 LQKENI. CDR3 residues: CASSPTGIYNEQFF.

This chain links TRBV5-6 with TRBJ2-7. This CDR3 spans 14 amino acids. From germline, CDR1 is SGHDT and CDR2 YYEEEE. The CDR3 spells CASSLGSNSYEQYF.

The chain carries TRBV12-3 or TRBV12-4 and TRBJ1-5. CDR3 length: 14 residues. CDR3 loop: CASSLIHSNQPQHF.

The V gene is TRBV11-3, the J gene TRBJ2-2; absent DNA, TCRdb's TRBD1 call cannot be checked. Germline V CDR1 and CDR2: SGHNT, YENEEA. The CDR3 runs 15 residues. CDR3: CASSSGNRESGELFF.

V and J are TRBV20-1 and TRBJ2-1; TCRdb proposes TRBD2, but this gene call is untestable without DNA. There are 14 residues in the CDR3. Germline lookup yields CDR1 DFQATT and CDR2 SNEGSKA (reference sequence). CDR3 sequence: CSASSSSGKNEQFF.

V usage is TRBV7-6 and J usage is TRBJ1-3. Germline lookup yields CDR1 SGHVS and CDR2 FNYEAQ. This CDR3 is built from 15 residues. CDR3 residues: CASSLAVGAGNTIYF.

The chain is built from TRBV19 and TRBJ2-1; TCRdb calls TRBD2, which cannot be checked without DNA. This CDR3 is built from 15 residues. Per germline, CDR1 LNHDA and CDR2 SQIVND (reference sequence). The CDR3 loop reads CASSIASGRGNEQFF.